These 30 T cell receptor beta chains were sequenced from one sample in a study of beta chain features in type 1 diabetes. Notes on the study in general: Patients with Type 1 diabetes showed moderately but significantly shorter TCRB CDR3s in all four CD4+ subsets.

Expressed TCRB transcripts were sequenced because the isolated RNA had all been reverse transcribed beforehand. Only in-frame clones appear in the TCRdb table, and some are missing; sequencing was by immunoSEQ multiplex PCR. Of roughly 280,000 clones listed, approximately 25% are singletons. No antigen has been assigned to these receptors. The sequenced material came from naive CD4+ T cells from blood. All receptors derive from a woman in her 30s with type 1 diabetes.

The CDR3 DNA reads as TGTGCCAGCAGTTTGGTCCAGGATCCATATGGCTACACCTTC. The encoded protein is CASSLVQDPYGYTF. The gene calls are TRBV28 and TRBJ1-2; D is ambiguous. CDR1 is MDHEN and CDR2 is SYDVKM in the germline V gene. Between the trimmed V and J ends, which lost 3 bases and 5 bases, there was a span of 13 bases. The CDR3 is 14 residues long.

The V gene is TRBV27, the J gene TRBJ2-5; possibly TRBD1 for D (6 bases). Between the trimmed V and J ends, which lost 3 bases and 5 bases, there was a span of 22 bases. Per germline, CDR1 MNHEY and CDR2 SMNVEV (reference sequence). The CDR3 length is 17 residues. CDR3 in DNA: TGTGCCAGCAGTTTGACCGACGGGACAAGATTCCCGGAGACCCAGTACTTC. Its protein is CASSLTDGTRFPETQYF.

This rearrangement joins TRBV28 to TRBJ2-1, with 8 bases identical to TRBD1. Per germline, CDR1 MDHEN and CDR2 SYDVKM. CDR3 length: 12 residues. The ends lost 10 bases at V and 6 bases at J; junction bases unmatched: 5. The CDR3 protein is CATWDRRNEQFF. The DNA of the CDR3 is TGTGCCACCTGGGACAGGCGCAATGAGCAGTTCTTC.

This chain connects TRBV6-1 to TRBJ1-5, with D uncertain. Germline loops: CDR1 MNHNS, CDR2 SASEGT. The CDR3 runs 14 residues. The V end lost 3 bases, the J end lost 5 bases, and 11 bases lay between the germline ends. The DNA for the CDR3 is TGTGCCAGCAGTGATGCGGTTGATGATCAGCCCCAGCATTTT. Encoded protein: CASSDAVDDQPQHF.

The chain employs TRBV7-9 and TRBJ1-2; D may be TRBD1 (6 bases). The germline CDR1 and CDR2 sequences are SEHNR and FQNEAQ (reference sequence). The ends were cut back, 5 bases at V and 8 bases at J, with 18 bases in the middle. This CDR3 contains 14 residues. CDR3 DNA sequence: TGTGCCAGCAGCCTTTTGGACAGCCTTGGGGGCTACACCTTC. This sequence encodes CASSLLDSLGGYTF.

The chain joins TRBV7-9 to TRBJ2-7; the D is unclear. Germline V CDR1 and CDR2: SEHNR, FQNEAQ (reference sequence). V was cut by 1 base and J by 7 bases, with 14 bases left in between. The CDR3 is made up of 14 amino acids. The CDR3 bases are TGTGCCAGCAGCTTAGGCGCCACCCTCGGTGAGCAGTACTTC. Its protein is CASSLGATLGEQYF.

This clone occurred a few times. The chain recombines TRBV2 with TRBJ1-4; 7 nucleotides line up with TRBD1. Unmatched junction bases numbered 1, after V lost 4 bases and J lost 8 bases. The CDR3 length is 12 residues. Germline CDR1 and CDR2: SNHLY and FYNNEI. CDR3 sequence reads: CASSGGQEKLFF. The CDR3 DNA is TGTGCCAGCAGTGGGGGACAGGAAAAACTGTTTTTT.

This clone was counted only a few times. V is TRBV12-5 and J is TRBJ2-1; 9 nucleotides match TRBD1. Germline CDR1 LGHNT, CDR2 FRNRAP. CDR3 length equals 16 residues. With V trimmed by 1 base and J by 3 bases, 4 bases remained unmatched. CDR3 in amino acids: CASGLGDRAYYNEQFF. For the CDR3, the DNA is TGTGCTAGTGGTTTGGGGGACAGGGCGTACTACAATGAGCAGTTCTTC.

This clone was seen once. The J gene is TRBJ1-2, the V gene TRBV4-1; a weak D match, TRBD1 (6 bases). There are 12 residues in the CDR3. The V and J ends lost 4 bases and 8 bases respectively, with 11 bases between them. CDR1 MGHRA and CDR2 YSYEKL come from the germline V gene. CDR3 DNA: TGCGCCAGCAGCCCCAACAGGGACGGCTACACCTTC. This encodes CASSPNRDGYTF.

This clone appeared a few times. The CDR3 region is CASSRNGLAGSADTQYF. The CDR3 coding sequence is TGTGCCAGCAGCCGAAATGGACTAGCGGGAAGCGCAGATACGCAGTATTTT. The rearrangement joins TRBV7-2 to TRBJ2-3, with 12 bases aligning to TRBD2. The CDR3 totals 17 residues. Losses at the gene ends were 5 bases for V and 4 bases for J; bases not matched to a gene: 10. Germline V gives CDR1 SGHTA, CDR2 FQGNSA.

The V call is TRBV28, the J call TRBJ2-2; D ambiguous. Germline V gene lookup returns CDR1 MDHEN and CDR2 SYDVKM. The CDR3 totals 14 residues. The V gene lost 3 bases and the J gene lost 4 bases, with 9 bases spanning the gap. As DNA, the CDR3 is TGTGCCAGCAGTTTTCATTACGGCACCGGGGAGCTGTTTTTT. It encodes CASSFHYGTGELFF.

This clone was seen only a few times. The CDR3 DNA is TGCAGCGGAAAGATAGACTACGAGCAGTACTTC. It yields the protein CSGKIDYEQYF. The chain links TRBV29-1 to TRBJ2-7; D is ambiguous. The germline V and J ends were trimmed by 7 bases and 3 bases, with 10 bases remaining between them. This CDR3 is 11 amino acids long. Germline V lookup: CDR1 SQVTM, CDR2 ANQGSEA.

The J gene is TRBJ1-1, the V gene TRBV29-1; weak D call: TRBD1 (5 bases). V lost 7 bases and J 7 bases, leaving 19 bases between the germline ends. The CDR3 sequence is 13 residues long. Germline V CDR1 and CDR2: SQVTM, ANQGSEA. This CDR3 reads CSGQSGGMSEAFF. CDR3 coding DNA: TGCAGCGGACAGTCAGGAGGGATGAGTGAAGCTTTCTTT.

This clone was observed a handful of times. CDR3 protein: CASTIKRAYNEQFF. CDR3 DNA: TGTGCCAGCACCATAAAACGGGCCTACAATGAGCAGTTCTTC. The gene calls are TRBV11-3 and TRBJ2-1, with D hard to call. V gave up 7 bases and J gave up 2 bases, with 12 bases separating them. The CDR3 is 14 residues long. Germline V CDR1 and CDR2: SGHNT, YENEEA.

In its sample, this clone was seen a few times. The chain joins TRBV27 to TRBJ1-1, with 7 bases fitting TRBD1. This CDR3 is built from 14 residues. Germline V lookup: CDR1 MNHEY, CDR2 SMNVEV (reference sequence). V was clipped by 7 bases and J by 2 bases; unmatched bases: 7. Written as DNA, the CDR3 is TGTGCCAGCACCCGGGACAGTCAAAACACTGAAGCTTTCTTT. It yields the protein CASTRDSQNTEAFF.

V usage is TRBV5-6 and J usage is TRBJ2-3, with 7 bases matching TRBD2. V lost 0 bases to trimming and J lost 4 bases; unmatched junction nucleotides: 2. Looked up from germline, CDR1 is SGHDT and CDR2 is YYEEEE. The CDR3 is made up of 14 amino acids. This CDR3 is CASSLGAGPDTQYF. As DNA, the CDR3 is TGTGCCAGCAGCTTGGGAGCGGGACCAGATACGCAGTATTTT.

The chain links TRBV19 to TRBJ2-1; D might be TRBD2 (6 bases). CDR1 LNHDA and CDR2 SQIVND come from the germline V gene (reference sequence). There are 15 residues in the CDR3. V lost 5 bases, J lost 6 bases, and 17 bases lay in between. DNA of the CDR3: TGTGCCAGTAGTTTCGGACTACCGGATCCCAATGAGCAGTTCTTC. Translation gives CASSFGLPDPNEQFF.

This rearrangement joins TRBV7-9 to TRBJ1-2, with TRBD1 as a possible D gene (6 bases). V was shortened by 5 bases and J by 2 bases, with 15 bases between the two germline ends. This CDR3 comprises 15 residues. Germline loops: CDR1 SEHNR, CDR2 FQNEAQ (reference sequence). CDR3 protein: CASSPGGGINYGYTF. CDR3 bases: TGTGCCAGCAGCCCCGGGGGGGGCATAAACTATGGCTACACCTTC.

The chain employs TRBV30 and TRBJ2-7; D perhaps matches TRBD2 (5 bases). V lost 0 bases and J lost 5, with 14 bases in between. This CDR3 is built from 14 residues. Germline V gives CDR1 GTSNPN, CDR2 SVGIG (reference sequence). CDR3: CAWSVWTSRDEQYF. The CDR3 coding sequence is TGTGCCTGGAGTGTATGGACTTCGCGAGACGAGCAGTACTTC.

In the case of this clone: The same CDR3 is also encoded by other DNA sequences in this sample. The J gene is TRBJ2-1, the V gene TRBV18, with D possibly TRBD2 on 5 matching bases. The CDR3 has 13 residues. Trimming took 3 bases from V and 4 from J, leaving 7 bases between them. Germline loops: CDR1 KGHSH, CDR2 LQKENI. CDR3 sequence (DNA): TGTGCCAGCTCACCCCGCGGGTACAATGAGCAGTTCTTC. Translated, it gives CASSPRGYNEQFF.

This clone was seen a few times. The chain links TRBV28 to TRBJ1-2, with D possibly TRBD1 on 5 matching bases. With 6 bases removed from V and 3 bases from J, the gap between germline ends came to 14 bases. Germline CDR1 reads MDHEN; CDR2 reads SYDVKM. CDR3 length: 14 amino acids. The CDR3, as DNA: TGTGCCAGCAGCCCCCCGGGGGGGGACTATGGCTACACCTTC. Its translation is CASSPPGGDYGYTF.

CDR3 amino acids: CSYWPGLANNEQFF. The CDR3 coding sequence is TGCAGCTATTGGCCGGGACTAGCGAACAATGAGCAGTTCTTC. V gene TRBV29-1 combines with J gene TRBJ2-1; 10 bases fit TRBD2. The CDR3 has 14 amino acids. Germline CDR1 is SQVTM and CDR2 is ANQGSEA. The junction had 9 bases not matched to a gene; V was cut back by 8 bases and J by 5 bases.

V usage is TRBV6-6 and J usage is TRBJ1-1; D remains ambiguous. Germline V gene sequence: CDR1 MNHNY, CDR2 SVGAGI (reference sequence). CDR3 length: 13 residues. V shed 2 bases and J shed 7 bases, with 11 bases lying between them. The DNA of the CDR3 is TGTGCCAGCAGTTACGAATCCCGAGTTGAAGCTTTCTTT. Its translation is CASSYESRVEAFF.

The chain is built from TRBV9 and TRBJ1-1, with D possibly TRBD1 on 5 matching bases. CDR3 length: 13 amino acids. Germline V gene sequence: CDR1 SGDLS, CDR2 YYNGEE. Trimming left V 2 bases short and J 3 bases short, with 8 bases between. The CDR3 loop is CASSVKGDTEAFF. CDR3 DNA sequence: TGTGCCAGCAGCGTGAAAGGGGACACTGAAGCTTTCTTT.

For this clone: Other DNA sequences of this sample code for an identical CDR3. The chain combines TRBV10-3 with TRBJ1-5; tentative D call: TRBD1 (6 bases). CDR1 ENHRY and CDR2 SYGVKD come from the germline V gene. V lost 0 bases and J 1 base, leaving 7 bases between the germline ends. The CDR3 contains 15 residues. The CDR3 DNA is TGTGCCATCAGTGAGTCAGGGGGAAGCAATCAGCCCCAGCATTTT. Protein sequence: CAISESGGSNQPQHF.

V gene TRBV11-2 combines with J gene TRBJ2-7; TRBD1 matches at 9 bases. Germline V gene data show CDR1 as SGHAT and CDR2 as FQNNGV. The trim removed 1 base at V and 0 bases at J, leaving 7 bases unmatched. This CDR3 contains 17 residues. The CDR3 region has the DNA TGTGCCAGCAGCTTAGTCCGGGGACAGGGTTTCTCCTACGAGCAGTACTTC. Protein sequence: CASSLVRGQGFSYEQYF. Complete variable domain (other parts from reference TRBV11-2 and TRBJ2-7): EAGVAQSPRYKIIEKRQSVAFWCNPISGHATLYWYQQILGQGPKLLIQFQNNGVVDDSQLPKDRFSAERLKGVDSTLKIQPAKLEDSAVYLCASSLVRGQGFSYEQYFGPGTRLTVT.

The V and J genes are TRBV15 and TRBJ2-1; no reliable D call. Trimming took 6 bases from V and 3 from J, leaving 15 bases between them. The CDR3 extends over 15 amino acids. Germline-derived CDR1 and CDR2 are LNHNV and YYDKDF (reference sequence). CDR3 amino acids: CATRLTMTYYNEQFF. CDR3 nucleotide sequence: TGTGCCACCAGGCTTACTATGACCTACTACAATGAGCAGTTCTTC.

This clone has only a few counts. The J gene is TRBJ1-2, the V gene TRBV5-4; 9 nucleotides line up with TRBD1. V lost 4 bases to trimming and J lost 8 bases; unmatched junction nucleotides: 9. Germline V CDR1 and CDR2: SGHNT, YYREEE (reference sequence). The CDR3 sequence is 14 residues long. CDR3 in DNA: TGTGCCAGCAGCGCGGGACAGGGTGAGGGAGGCTACACCTTC. Translation: CASSAGQGEGGYTF. The entire variable domain, with the rest obtained from reference TRBV5-4 and TRBJ1-2, is as follows: ETGVTQSPTHLIKTRGQQVTLRCSSQSGHNTVSWYQQALGQGPQFIFQYYREEENGRGNFPPRFSGLQFPNYSSELNVNALELDDSALYLCASSAGQGEGGYTFGSGTRLTVV.

This clone has only a few counts. This chain's CDR3 is CAWSEYSATNEKLFF. The CDR3 nucleotides read TGTGCCTGGAGCGAGTACAGTGCAACTAATGAAAAACTGTTTTTT. The chain employs TRBV30 and TRBJ1-4; D uncertain. This CDR3 comprises 15 residues. V lost 3 bases and J lost 0, with 11 bases in between. Per the germline V gene, CDR1 is GTSNPN and CDR2 is SVGIG (reference sequence).

This rearrangement joins TRBV25-1 to TRBJ1-2; TRBD1 aligns across 9 bases. The CDR3 spans 12 residues. Trimming took 8 bases from V and 6 from J; bases not matched to a gene: 4. Germline V gives CDR1 MGHDK, CDR2 SYGVNS. The CDR3 DNA reads TGTGCCAGCTCACAGGGGGCCAATGGCTACACCTTC. Translated, it gives CASSQGANGYTF.